The sequence of this TCR beta chain was determined in a study of early T cells in non-severe SARS-CoV-2 infection. This clonotype was picked up many times. TCRdb reanalysed the 5' RACE reads using MiXCR and keeps one entry per CDR3 protein. This sample yields 25,000 to 35,000 distinct CDR3 sequences, of which about 6% are seen a single time; roughly 4.9% belongs to the top ten. The length of the CDR3 is 15 residues. Germline lookup yields CDR1 SGHTA and CDR2 FQGTGA. The junction had 5 bases not matched to a gene; V was cut back by 4 bases and J by 4 bases. The chain couples TRBV7-3 to TRBJ2-5; 11 bases agree with TRBD1. The receptor was derived from an adult who was a healthcare worker with PCR-confirmed SARS-CoV-2 infection or an uninfected control (not recorded which). Sequenced: whole blood. The CDR3: CASSYTGTGGETQYF. CDR3 in DNA: TGTGCCAGCAGCTACACCGGGACAGGGGGAGAGACCCAGTACTTC.